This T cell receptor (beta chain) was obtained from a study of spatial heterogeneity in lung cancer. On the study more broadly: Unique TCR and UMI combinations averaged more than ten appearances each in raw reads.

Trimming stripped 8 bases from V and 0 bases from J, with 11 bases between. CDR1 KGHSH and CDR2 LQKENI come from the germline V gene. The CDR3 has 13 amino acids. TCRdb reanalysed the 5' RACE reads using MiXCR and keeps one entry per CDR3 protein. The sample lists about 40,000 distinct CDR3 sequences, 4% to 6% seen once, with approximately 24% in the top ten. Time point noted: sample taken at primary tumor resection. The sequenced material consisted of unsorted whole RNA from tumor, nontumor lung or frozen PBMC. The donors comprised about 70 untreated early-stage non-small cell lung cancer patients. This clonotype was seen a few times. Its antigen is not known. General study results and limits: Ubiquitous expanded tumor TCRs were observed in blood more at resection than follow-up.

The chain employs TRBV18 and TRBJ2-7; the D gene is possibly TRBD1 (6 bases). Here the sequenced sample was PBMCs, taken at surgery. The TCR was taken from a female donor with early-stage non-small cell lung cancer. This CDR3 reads CASSRDTSYEQYF. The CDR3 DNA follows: TGTGCCAGCAGTCGGGACACCTCCTACGAGCAGTACTTC.